This T cell receptor beta chain is drawn from a study of lymphopenia after photon versus proton radiotherapy. General observations from the study: Under photons, naive T cells and diversity fell while effector/memory populations rose.

Here immunoSEQ multiplex PCR was the method, and the copy in TCRdb shows in-frame clones only, minus some. Seen here are around 160,000 clones, more than 85% observed once, and the top ten hold around 4.5%. As concerns this clone: The antigen is unknown. An end of the junction differs from the germline gene, which may be a read error.

This receptor was obtained from a man in his forties or fifties with gastric cancer. Source: peripheral blood, taken from a patient treated with photon-based radiotherapy.

CDR3 sequence reads: CACSLSQGTNEKLFF. CDR3 coding DNA: TGTGCCTGTAGTCTCTCCCAGGGGACTAATGAAAAACTGTTTTTT. The V and J genes are TRBV19 and TRBJ1-4, with D maybe TRBD1 (6 bases). The V gene's germline CDR1 is LNHDA and CDR2 SQIVND (reference sequence). CDR3 size: 15 residues.